The 19 T cell receptor beta chains below were found in one sample sequenced in a study of CD8+ T cells in alopecia areata. Isolated RNA was reverse transcribed into cDNA used as the sequencing template. TCRdb's table, derived via immunoSEQ multiplex PCR, lists solely in-frame clones and lacks some. Of about 160,000 clones detected, roughly 65% appear once; the ten largest clones hold more than 0.7%. The treatment was: oral pan-JAK inhibitor, 5-10 mg twice daily. Source: CD4+ T cells sorted from blood, taken at week 4, from a patient treated with tofacitinib. These receptor sequences come from a human donor with alopecia areata.

V gene TRBV2 combines with J gene TRBJ1-2; D is perhaps TRBD1 (6 bases). This CDR3 spans 15 amino acids. V was clipped by 4 bases and J by 0 bases, with 12 bases between them. Germline values: CDR1 SNHLY, CDR2 FYNNEI. CDR3 nucleotide sequence: TGTGCCAGCAGTGCCAGGACAGCCTCTAACTATGGCTACACCTTC. Protein product: CASSARTASNYGYTF.

The V call is TRBV2, the J call TRBJ1-6, with D uncertain. Germline V gives CDR1 SNHLY, CDR2 FYNNEI. This CDR3 region has 12 residues. Trimming removed 4 bases at V and 14 bases at J, with 12 bases between. Written as DNA, the CDR3 is TGTGCCAGCAGTGGAGAAATTCCCACCCTCCACTTT. Residues: CASSGEIPTLHF.

V is TRBV5-1 and J is TRBJ1-1, with D possibly matching TRBD1 (5 bases). CDR1 is SGHRS, CDR2 YFSETQ, per germline. Deletions cut 1 base from V and 2 bases from J, with 18 bases between. The CDR3 is made up of 17 amino acids. The CDR3 loop is CASSLSATRGTNTEAFF. The CDR3 region has the DNA TGCGCCAGCAGCTTGTCGGCGACGAGGGGTACTAACACTGAAGCTTTCTTT.

The chain employs TRBV30 and TRBJ2-3; TRBD2 matches at 9 bases. The CDR3 totals 13 residues. CDR1 and CDR2 (germline): GTSNPN, SVGIG (reference sequence). With 8 bases clipped from V and 4 bases from J, the junction kept 7 bases outside the gene matches. DNA for the CDR3: TGTGCCGGAAGCGGGGGGCAAGCAGATACGCAGTATTTT. Residues: CAGSGGQADTQYF. Full variable domain (rest looked up from reference TRBV30 and TRBJ2-3): SQTIHQWPATLVQPVGSPLSLECTVEGTSNPNLYWYRQAAGRGLQLLFYSVGIGQISSEVPQNLSASRPQDRQFILSSKKLLLSDSGFYLCAGSGGQADTQYFGPGTRLTVL.

This clone was seen a handful of times. V and J are TRBV7-9 and TRBJ1-4; D gene ambiguous. This CDR3 is 13 amino acids long. V was cut by 3 bases and J by 5 bases, with 7 bases left in between. The germline gives CDR1 SEHNR, CDR2 FQNEAQ (reference sequence). In DNA form, the CDR3 reads TGTGCCAGCAGCTTTCGGAGAAATGAAAAACTGTTTTTT. Translated, it gives CASSFRRNEKLFF. Based on the CDR3 plus reference TRBV7-9 and TRBJ1-4, the full variable domain is DTGVSQNPRHKITKRGQNVTFRCDPISEHNRLYWYRQTLGQGPEFLTYFQNEAQLEKSRLLSDRFSAERPKGSFSTLEIQRTEQGDSAMYLCASSFRRNEKLFFGSGTQLSVL.

The chain is built from TRBV6-6 and TRBJ2-7; D is possibly TRBD1 (6 bases). The CDR3 extends over 14 amino acids. Germline V gives CDR1 MNHNY, CDR2 SVGAGI (reference sequence). Deletions cut 6 bases from V and 2 bases from J, with 14 bases between. As DNA, the CDR3 is TGTGCCAGCAGAAAGACAGGAGCCCCCTACGAGCAGTACTTC. Protein sequence: CASRKTGAPYEQYF.

The chain employs TRBV6-1 and TRBJ1-2, with D unclear. V lost 6 bases, J lost 4 bases, and 18 bases lay in between. Looked up from germline, CDR1 is MNHNS and CDR2 is SASEGT. The CDR3 has 15 amino acids. CDR3 coding DNA: TGTGCCAGCAGCCCAACGTCGGGTTTTGGCTATGGCTACACCTTC. Encoded protein: CASSPTSGFGYGYTF.

The chain links TRBV30 to TRBJ1-1, with D hard to call. Germline V gives CDR1 GTSNPN, CDR2 SVGIG (reference sequence). The CDR3 spans 13 residues. The V and J ends lost 5 bases and 6 bases respectively, with 16 bases between them. In DNA form, the CDR3 reads TGTGCCTGGGCTAGACGGGATCGGCCTGAAGCTTTCTTT. It yields the protein CAWARRDRPEAFF.

This rearrangement joins TRBV30 to TRBJ2-5; weak D call: TRBD2 (5 bases). V gave up 7 bases and J gave up 0 bases, with 9 bases separating them. Germline assignment: CDR1 GTSNPN and CDR2 SVGIG (reference sequence). The CDR3 extends over 12 amino acids. CDR3 residues: CASWGDQETQYF. In DNA form, the CDR3 reads TGTGCCTCCTGGGGAGACCAAGAGACCCAGTACTTC.

This clone showed up just once. The J gene is TRBJ2-7, the V gene TRBV4-3; weak D call: TRBD1 (6 bases). CDR3 size: 15 residues. V lost 5 bases to trimming and J lost 6 bases, with 20 bases between them. Germline V gives CDR1 LGHNA, CDR2 YSLEER. CDR3 sequence reads: CASSRLRGPTAEQYF. The CDR3 DNA is TGCGCCAGCAGCAGGCTCAGGGGACCGACGGCCGAGCAGTACTTC.

This clone was seen more than once but under ten times. The J gene is TRBJ1-4, the V gene TRBV18; D is undetermined. Looked up from germline, CDR1 is KGHSH and CDR2 is LQKENI. The CDR3 is 12 residues long. Trimming took off 3 bases at V and 5 bases at J, with 4 bases between the two ends. CDR3: CASSPRNEKLFF. DNA for the CDR3: TGTGCCAGCTCACCTCGGAATGAAAAACTGTTTTTT.

V and J are TRBV30 and TRBJ2-1; possible D gene TRBD2, 7 bases. This CDR3 has 15 amino acids. Germline values: CDR1 GTSNPN, CDR2 SVGIG (reference sequence). V dropped 3 bases and J dropped 5 bases, with 17 bases sitting between them. CDR3: CAWSGYGGLHNEQFF. CDR3 in DNA: TGTGCCTGGAGCGGGTACGGGGGGCTCCACAATGAGCAGTTCTTC.

A few counts support this clone. This chain links TRBV12-5 with TRBJ2-7; TRBD1 matches 9 bases. This CDR3 comprises 15 residues. V shed 1 base, J shed 1 base, and the junction held 2 bases outside the gene matches. Germline CDR1 is LGHNT and CDR2 is FRNRAP. CDR3 in amino acids: CASGLADRGSYEQYF. The CDR3 DNA follows: TGTGCTAGTGGTTTGGCAGACAGGGGGTCCTACGAGCAGTACTTC.

The chain combines TRBV7-6 with TRBJ2-7, with TRBD1 identical over 9 bases. With 5 bases clipped from V and 3 bases from J, the junction kept 11 bases outside the gene matches. Germline V gene sequence: CDR1 SGHVS, CDR2 FNYEAQ. CDR3 length equals 16 residues. CDR3 sequence reads: CASSPFSGQGIYEQYF. For the CDR3, the DNA is TGTGCCAGCAGCCCATTCTCGGGACAGGGCATCTACGAGCAGTACTTC.

This clone was seen only a few times. The V call is TRBV29-1, the J call TRBJ1-5, with D tentatively TRBD1 (5 bases). The CDR3 spans 13 residues. Deletions cut 0 bases from V and 7 bases from J, with 10 bases between. In germline, CDR1 is SQVTM, CDR2 ANQGSEA. In nucleotides, the CDR3 is TGCAGCGTTGAAGAACAGGCCGGGCAGCCCCAGCATTTT. Translation: CSVEEQAGQPQHF.

V usage is TRBV5-1 and J usage is TRBJ2-2, with 8 nucleotides matching TRBD1. Germline CDR1 and CDR2: SGHRS and YFSETQ. V gave up 4 bases and J gave up 6 bases; unmatched junction bases: 8. The CDR3 extends over 15 amino acids. CDR3 protein: CASSQDRASPGELFF. Here the CDR3 DNA reads TGCGCCAGCAGCCAGGACAGGGCCAGTCCCGGGGAGCTGTTTTTT.

The chain links TRBV7-2 to TRBJ1-5; possible D gene TRBD1, 6 bases. Trimming removed 4 bases at V and 3 bases at J, with 13 bases between. The CDR3 consists of 15 residues. CDR1 SGHTA and CDR2 FQGNSA come from the germline V gene. CDR3: CASSSQGRDNQPQHF. CDR3 nucleotides: TGTGCCAGCAGCTCCCAGGGGAGGGACAATCAGCCCCAGCATTTT.

The genes are TRBV7-9 and TRBJ2-3, with TRBD1 matching 9 bases. Per germline, CDR1 SEHNR and CDR2 FQNEAQ (reference sequence). The CDR3 totals 16 residues. Trimming took 2 bases from V and 2 from J; bases not matched to a gene: 5. This chain's CDR3 is CASSLSGTGNTDTQYF. The DNA for the CDR3 is TGTGCCAGCAGCTTATCCGGGACAGGGAACACAGATACGCAGTATTTT.

The chain joins TRBV10-3 to TRBJ2-7, with 10 bases lining up with TRBD1. CDR3 length equals 17 residues. CDR1 ENHRY and CDR2 SYGVKD come from the germline V gene. Trimming took 0 bases from V and 2 from J; bases not matched to a gene: 7. The CDR3 DNA sequence: TGTGCCATCAGTGAGTCCCGACCGGGACAGGGGCCCTACGAGCAGTACTTC. Translating gives CAISESRPGQGPYEQYF.